Following are 32 T cell receptor beta chains from one sample sequenced in a study of vaccination and CD4 T cells after COVID-19. These receptors have no known antigen. Sequence data for DNA of cultured CD4+ T cells were generated by the Oncomine TCR Beta short-read assay. TCRdb called the PCR reads again in MiXCR, with one record for every CDR3 protein. In the table there are some 13,000 distinct CDR3 sequences, about three fifths of which are singletons. The sample's treatment: roughly 10-day PBMC culture with coronavirus spike peptide pools or control peptides (ViraFEST assay). Material: CD4+ T cells from blood, cultured in vitro, obtained before SARS-CoV-2 vaccination. The receptor set was obtained from a human donor who had recovered from COVID-19.

The gene calls are TRBV5-1 and TRBJ1-2; tentative D call: TRBD1 (5 bases). V was pared by 0 bases and J by 0 bases, with 9 bases between. CDR3 size: 15 residues. Germline-derived CDR1 and CDR2 are SGHRS and YFSETQ. The chain's CDR3 is CASSLGGAPNYGYTF. The DNA for the CDR3 is TGCGCCAGCAGCTTGGGAGGGGCGCCTAACTATGGCTACACCTTC.

This clonotype was counted a single time. This chain uses TRBV12-3 or TRBV12-4 with TRBJ2-7, with D possibly matching TRBD1 (6 bases). The CDR3 extends over 16 amino acids. V was trimmed by 7 bases and J by 0 bases, leaving 19 bases between them. The CDR3 region has the DNA TGTGCCAGCACTCCCCCGGGACACCCGAGCTCCTACGAGCAGTACTTC. It yields the protein CASTPPGHPSSYEQYF.

The chain couples TRBV7-2 to TRBJ1-3; 9 bases are a match to TRBD1. The V gene's germline CDR1 is SGHTA and CDR2 FQGNSA. V trimming: 3 bases; J trimming: 5 bases; junction bases outside the gene matches: 8. This CDR3 has 16 amino acids. CDR3 region: CASSFQPGQGRNTIYF. DNA for the CDR3: TGTGCCAGCAGCTTTCAGCCGGGACAGGGAAGAAACACCATATATTTT.

Only one count was recorded for this clonotype. V gene TRBV7-9 combines with J gene TRBJ2-1; TRBD2 matches at 9 bases. J was trimmed by 8 bases and V by 5 bases; bases with no gene match: 13. The CDR3 contains 16 residues. Germline CDR1 reads SEHNR; CDR2 reads FQNEAQ (reference sequence). The CDR3 DNA follows: TGTGCCAGCAGCATGCCGGGACTAGCCGGGGTCCATGAGCAGTTCTTC. This encodes CASSMPGLAGVHEQFF.

The V and J genes are TRBV10-3 and TRBJ1-1, with 7 positions matching TRBD1. The germline V gene has CDR1 ENHRY and CDR2 SYGVKD. This CDR3 is 14 amino acids long. The ends lost 4 bases at V and 1 base at J; junction bases unmatched: 3. The CDR3 region is CAISARDRNTEAFF. CDR3 coding DNA: TGTGCCATCAGTGCGAGGGACAGGAACACTGAAGCTTTCTTT.

This clonotype came up a few times. The chain has TRBV27 and TRBJ2-5, with D tentatively TRBD2 (7 bases). V shed 4 bases and J shed 5 bases, with 11 bases lying between them. Germline CDR1 reads MNHEY; CDR2 reads SMNVEV (reference sequence). CDR3 length: 13 residues. The CDR3 here is CASSSAGAETQYF. The CDR3, as DNA: TGTGCCAGCAGTTCGGCGGGGGCGGAGACCCAGTACTTC.

This clonotype rates as medium-sized. V usage is TRBV25-1 and J usage is TRBJ1-2, with 9 bases identical to TRBD1. Trimming cost V 4 bases and J 7 bases; bases outside gene matches: 7. The CDR3 contains 14 residues. Germline CDR1 and CDR2: MGHDK and SYGVNS. CDR3 in DNA: TGTGCCAGCAGTGCACAGGGGGCACTGCGTGGCTACACCTTC. Protein: CASSAQGALRGYTF.

The rearrangement uses TRBV27 and TRBJ2-7, with TRBD1 matching over 10 bases. The CDR3 consists of 15 residues. The V gene's germline CDR1 is MNHEY and CDR2 SMNVEV (reference sequence). The J segment lost 1 base and the V segment lost 5 bases, leaving 5 bases of the junction unmatched. CDR3 sequence (DNA): TGTGCCAGCAGTCCGGGACAGGGGAAGTCCTACGAGCAGTACTTC. Translated: CASSPGQGKSYEQYF.

CDR3 sequence: CASSYSPRGNSPLHF. Written as DNA, the CDR3 is TGTGCCAGCAGTTACTCCCCCCGGGGAAATTCACCCCTCCACTTT. This rearrangement joins TRBV6-5 to TRBJ1-6; D is ambiguous. The CDR3 totals 15 residues. CDR1 is MNHEY, CDR2 SVGAGI, per germline. V shed 0 bases and J shed 7 bases, with 10 bases lying between them.

V gene TRBV20-1 combines with J gene TRBJ2-1, with 10 bases aligning to TRBD2. V shed 3 bases, J shed 6 bases, and the junction held 5 bases outside the gene matches. From germline, CDR1 is DFQATT and CDR2 SNEGSKA (reference sequence). This CDR3 contains 14 residues. CDR3 residues: CSASWLAGVNEQFF. The CDR3 region has the DNA TGCAGTGCTAGTTGGCTAGCGGGAGTCAATGAGCAGTTCTTC.

This rearrangement joins TRBV27 to TRBJ2-2; D is undetermined. Germline CDR1 reads MNHEY; CDR2 reads SMNVEV (reference sequence). The CDR3 loop spans 16 amino acids. Deletions cut 1 base from V and 1 base from J, with 10 bases between. CDR3 sequence: CASSLLQLQNTGELFF. The CDR3 DNA sequence: TGTGCCAGCAGTTTATTGCAACTACAGAACACCGGGGAGCTGTTTTTT.

V and J are TRBV6-1 and TRBJ1-5, with TRBD1 identical over 7 bases. The CDR3 consists of 18 residues. The V gene end was trimmed by 5 bases and the J gene end by 0 bases; junction bases not matched to a gene: 13. Germline V gene sequence: CDR1 MNHNS, CDR2 SASEGT. This CDR3 is CASSLGGQLVYSNQPQHF. The DNA of the CDR3 is TGTGCCAGCAGTCTTGGGGGACAGCTAGTTTATAGCAATCAGCCCCAGCATTTT.

This chain links TRBV2 with TRBJ2-3; no clear D. The CDR3 totals 11 residues. Per germline, CDR1 SNHLY and CDR2 FYNNEI. The V gene lost 2 bases and the J gene lost 6 bases, with 3 bases spanning the gap. The CDR3 is CASSEMDTQYF. The CDR3 DNA reads TGTGCCAGCAGTGAAATGGATACGCAGTATTTT.

The chain is built from TRBV6-5 and TRBJ1-1, with D unclear. In germline, CDR1 is MNHEY, CDR2 SVGAGI. Trimming shortened V by 4 bases and J by 0 bases, and 6 bases separated the two germline ends. The CDR3 contains 13 residues. CDR3 nucleotide sequence: TGTGCCAGCAGTTCGAATATGAACACTGAAGCTTTCTTT. Translation gives CASSSNMNTEAFF.

The chain has TRBV7-9 and TRBJ1-1, with D unclear. Trimming took 7 bases from V and 1 from J, leaving 10 bases between them. Germline V CDR1 and CDR2: SEHNR, FQNEAQ (reference sequence). CDR3 size: 13 residues. CDR3 bases: TGTGCCAGCACCCTCCGGGGGAACACTGAAGCTTTCTTT. It yields the protein CASTLRGNTEAFF.

The rearrangement uses TRBV27 and TRBJ2-3, with D possibly matching TRBD2 (7 bases). CDR1 is MNHEY and CDR2 is SMNVEV in the germline V gene (reference sequence). Trimming cost V 6 bases and J 0 bases, with 16 bases left between them. The CDR3 runs 16 residues. The CDR3 reads CASRGLGGGSTDTQYF. The CDR3 nucleotides are TGTGCCAGCAGGGGATTAGGGGGGGGTAGCACAGATACGCAGTATTTT.

The chain carries TRBV27 and TRBJ2-5; D is ambiguous. This CDR3 comprises 14 residues. Looked up from germline, CDR1 is MNHEY and CDR2 is SMNVEV (reference sequence). V dropped 2 bases and J dropped 7 bases, with 14 bases sitting between them. The CDR3 DNA reads TGTGCCAGCAGTTTAAAGACGTCGGGTGGGACCCAGTACTTC. This gives the protein CASSLKTSGGTQYF.

V and J are TRBV6-2 or TRBV6-3 and TRBJ2-5; 9 nucleotides align to TRBD1. CDR3 length: 16 residues. Unmatched junction bases numbered 6, after V lost 3 bases and J lost 1 base. The germline gives CDR1 MNHEY, CDR2 SVGEGT. This CDR3 is CASSYTGQGFQETQYF. In DNA, the CDR3 is TGTGCCAGCAGTTATACGGGACAGGGATTCCAAGAGACCCAGTACTTC.

CDR3 loop: CASSDYNEQFF. For the CDR3, the DNA is TGTGCCAGCAGTGATTACAATGAGCAGTTCTTC. This chain connects TRBV2 to TRBJ2-1; D gene uncertain. The V and J ends lost 3 bases and 4 bases respectively, with 1 base between them. This CDR3 is built from 11 residues. Germline assignment: CDR1 SNHLY and CDR2 FYNNEI.

This clonotype was seen only a few times. V and J are TRBV6-1 and TRBJ1-1; D is uncertain. In germline, CDR1 is MNHNS, CDR2 SASEGT. Trimming removed 6 bases from V and 5 bases from J, with 10 bases in between. The CDR3 runs to 12 residues. CDR3: CASSPVGTEAFF. The CDR3 DNA is TGTGCCAGCAGCCCCGTTGGGACTGAAGCTTTCTTT.

The CDR3 sequence: CASSLRLAGLLQETQYF. In DNA form, the CDR3 reads TGTGCCAGCAGTCTCAGACTAGCGGGGCTTTTGCAAGAGACCCAGTACTTC. The chain carries TRBV6-1 and TRBJ2-5, with 11 bases matching TRBD2. With 5 bases clipped from V and 2 bases from J, the junction kept 10 bases outside the gene matches. CDR3 length: 17 amino acids. The V gene's germline CDR1 is MNHNS and CDR2 SASEGT.

The chain employs TRBV2 and TRBJ2-7, with 10 bases identical to TRBD1. In germline, CDR1 is SNHLY, CDR2 FYNNEI. With 8 bases clipped from V and 3 bases from J, the junction kept 7 bases outside the gene matches. The CDR3 sequence is 14 residues long. Here the CDR3 DNA reads TGTGCCAGCGGGGGACAGGGGCAGTACTACGAGCAGTACTTC. Its translation is CASGGQGQYYEQYF.

V usage is TRBV6-5 and J usage is TRBJ2-7; D is unclear. The CDR3 is 12 residues long. Germline V CDR1 and CDR2: MNHEY, SVGAGI. V shed 2 bases and J shed 3 bases, with 5 bases lying between them. CDR3 sequence (DNA): TGTGCCAGCAGTTACCGATACTACGAGCAGTACTTC. Amino acids: CASSYRYYEQYF.

The table lists this clonotype with a few counts. The V call is TRBV19, the J call TRBJ1-2; D not certain. Trimming removed 0 bases at V and 1 base at J, with 3 bases between. Germline V gene data show CDR1 as LNHDA and CDR2 as SQIVND (reference sequence). This CDR3 has 13 amino acids. This CDR3 is CASSIDSNYGYTF. The CDR3 region has the DNA TGTGCCAGTAGTATAGACAGTAACTATGGCTACACCTTC.

The V gene is TRBV11-3, the J gene TRBJ2-5; maybe TRBD1 (6 bases). The V gene's germline CDR1 is SGHNT and CDR2 YENEEA. With 4 bases removed from V and 5 bases from J, the gap between germline ends came to 20 bases. The CDR3 runs to 16 residues. The CDR3, as DNA: TGTGCCAGCAGCTCGACAACAGGGTTTGGAGTTGAGACCCAGTACTTC. Amino acid sequence: CASSSTTGFGVETQYF.

The table lists this clonotype with a few counts. This sequence joins TRBV6-1 and TRBJ1-6; 7 bases align to TRBD1. V lost 4 bases, J lost 12 bases, and 12 bases stayed unmatched. The CDR3 sequence is 15 residues long. The germline gives CDR1 MNHNS, CDR2 SASEGT. The CDR3 reads CASSVGGGLALPLHF. As DNA, the CDR3 is TGTGCCAGCAGTGTAGGGGGCGGTCTGGCTCTACCCCTCCACTTT.

This clonotype turned up a few times. J is TRBJ1-6 and V is TRBV27; weak D call: TRBD1 (5 bases). CDR3 length: 18 amino acids. V gave up 0 bases and J gave up 2 bases, with 14 bases separating them. The germline gives CDR1 MNHEY, CDR2 SMNVEV (reference sequence). In nucleotides, the CDR3 is TGTGCCAGCAGTTTATCGGGGGGAGACAGAACCTATAATTCACCCCTCCACTTT. This codes for CASSLSGGDRTYNSPLHF.

The chain couples TRBV20-1 to TRBJ2-5, with D maybe TRBD2 (5 bases). The CDR3 sequence is 17 residues long. CDR1 DFQATT and CDR2 SNEGSKA come from the germline V gene (reference sequence). Trimming removed 0 bases at V and 5 bases at J, with 22 bases between. DNA for the CDR3: TGCAGTGCTAGAGATTGGAAACGGACTCCCGGGCCGGAGACCCAGTACTTC. The encoded protein is CSARDWKRTPGPETQYF.

The V call is TRBV20-1, the J call TRBJ1-5, with 7 bases aligning to TRBD1. The trim removed 4 bases at V and 2 bases at J, leaving 11 bases unmatched. CDR1 DFQATT and CDR2 SNEGSKA come from the germline V gene (reference sequence). The CDR3 has 16 amino acids. The CDR3 sequence: CSAIRAQGVGNQPQHF. The CDR3 DNA reads as TGCAGTGCTATTCGAGCCCAGGGGGTAGGCAATCAGCCCCAGCATTTT.

V gene TRBV2 combines with J gene TRBJ1-6; 8 bases align to TRBD1. The V segment lost 4 bases and the J segment 9 bases; nucleotides outside the gene matches: 5. The CDR3 consists of 14 residues. Germline V lookup: CDR1 SNHLY, CDR2 FYNNEI. The CDR3 sequence is CASSGQGAGSPLHF. The CDR3 coding sequence is TGTGCCAGCAGTGGTCAGGGGGCAGGTTCACCCCTCCACTTT.

Sample share makes this clonotype medium-sized. The chain is built from TRBV20-1 and TRBJ2-7; 8 bases fit TRBD2. The CDR3 sequence is 14 residues long. The trim removed 0 bases at V and 4 bases at J, leaving 5 bases unmatched. CDR1 and CDR2 (germline): DFQATT, SNEGSKA (reference sequence). Written as DNA, the CDR3 is TGCAGTGCTAGAGATGCCGGGGGGGCTTACGAGCAGTACTTC. This translates into CSARDAGGAYEQYF.

This clonotype was picked up a small number of times. The chain has TRBV20-1 and TRBJ2-5; possibly TRBD2 for D (5 bases). The germline CDR1 and CDR2 sequences are DFQATT and SNEGSKA (reference sequence). The CDR3 spans 13 residues. V gave up 5 bases and J gave up 5 bases, with 15 bases separating them. The chain's CDR3 is CSARPSLRETQYF. CDR3 DNA: TGCAGTGCTCGACCTAGCCTCCGGGAGACCCAGTACTTC.